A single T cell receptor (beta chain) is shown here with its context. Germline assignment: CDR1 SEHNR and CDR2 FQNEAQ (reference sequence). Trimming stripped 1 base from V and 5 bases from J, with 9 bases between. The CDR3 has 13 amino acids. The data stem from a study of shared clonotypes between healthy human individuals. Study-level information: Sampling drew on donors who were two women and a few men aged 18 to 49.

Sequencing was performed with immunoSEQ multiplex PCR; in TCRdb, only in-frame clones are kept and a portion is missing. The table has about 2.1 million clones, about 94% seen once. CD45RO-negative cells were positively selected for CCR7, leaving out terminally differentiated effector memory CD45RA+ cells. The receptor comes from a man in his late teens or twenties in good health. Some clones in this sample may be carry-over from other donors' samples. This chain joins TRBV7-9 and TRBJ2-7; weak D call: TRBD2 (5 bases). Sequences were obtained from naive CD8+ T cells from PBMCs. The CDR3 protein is CASSLGGVDEQYF. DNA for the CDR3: TGTGCCAGCAGCTTAGGGGGAGTCGACGAGCAGTACTTC.